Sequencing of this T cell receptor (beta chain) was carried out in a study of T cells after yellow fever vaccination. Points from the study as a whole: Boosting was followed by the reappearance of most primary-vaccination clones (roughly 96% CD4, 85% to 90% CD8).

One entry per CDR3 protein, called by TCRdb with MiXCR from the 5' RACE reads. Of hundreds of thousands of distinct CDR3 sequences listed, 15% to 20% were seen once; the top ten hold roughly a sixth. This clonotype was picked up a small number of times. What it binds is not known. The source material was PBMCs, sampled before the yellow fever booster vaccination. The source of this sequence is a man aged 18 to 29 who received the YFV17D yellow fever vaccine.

The CDR3 protein is CASSSRDRANTGELFF. CDR3 DNA sequence: TGTGCCAGCAGCTCTCGAGATAGGGCGAACACCGGGGAGCTGTTTTTT. The gene calls are TRBV7-2 and TRBJ2-2; D is ambiguous. The germline CDR1 and CDR2 sequences are SGHTA and FQGNSA. CDR3 size: 16 residues. The ends were cut back, 4 bases at V and 0 bases at J, with 12 bases in the middle.